This T cell receptor beta chain was identified during a study of T-cell memory formation after mild COVID-19. 5'RACE primed at constant segments yielded TCR alpha and TCR beta cDNA libraries bearing sample barcodes and UMIs. Each CDR3 protein is one row after TCRdb ran MiXCR on the 5' RACE reads. The data show 120,000 to 150,000 distinct CDR3 sequences, with about 6% seen just once and about 1.9% held by the top ten. The CDR3 has 13 amino acids. Germline loops: CDR1 SGHTA, CDR2 FQGNSA. The V end was cut by 1 base, the J end by 6 bases, with 9 bases between. What was sequenced was PBMCs or a T cell subset sorted from them (not recorded which). This TCR was sampled from an adult woman who had mild COVID-19 (a few samples of this study predate the infection). Cell type and time point are not known. The chain uses TRBV7-2 and TRBJ1-2; the D is unclear. The CDR3 sequence is CASSLGEHNGYTF. In DNA form, the CDR3 reads TGTGCCAGCAGCTTAGGGGAACATAATGGCTACACCTTC. Full variable domain (rest looked up from reference TRBV7-2 and TRBJ1-2): GAGVSQSPSNKVTEKGKDVELRCDPISGHTALYWYRQSLGQGLEFLIYFQGNSAPDKSGLPSDRFSAERTGGSVSTLTIQRTQQEDSAVYLCASSLGEHNGYTFGSGTRLTVV.